Presented here are 31 T cell receptor beta chains from one specimen sequenced in a study of T cell changes during pregnancy in multiple sclerosis. Sequencing was performed with immunoSEQ multiplex PCR; in TCRdb, only in-frame clones are kept and a portion is missing. The sample holds around 34,000 clones, just over 90% seen once. Sequencing used CD8+ T cells from peripheral blood mononuclear cells, obtained before pregnancy. The receptors stem from a female donor with multiple sclerosis, enrolled in a pregnancy study.

This sequence joins TRBV6-5 and TRBJ1-2; perhaps TRBD1 as D (6 bases). This CDR3 is built from 16 residues. Germline CDR1 MNHEY, CDR2 SVGAGI. V lost 2 bases, J lost 4 bases, and 17 bases lay in between. The CDR3 bases are TGTGCCAGCAGTTACCTCACAGGGAATTTGGGCTATGGCTACACCTTC. Translating it yields CASSYLTGNLGYGYTF.

This chain uses TRBV18 with TRBJ2-5, with D maybe TRBD2 (5 bases). CDR1 KGHSH and CDR2 LQKENI come from the germline V gene. The CDR3 totals 13 residues. V gave up 8 bases and J gave up 5 bases, with 15 bases separating them. In DNA form, the CDR3 reads TGTGCCAGCGCCCTGAGGGCGAGGGAGACCCAGTACTTC. It specifies CASALRARETQYF.

This clone has just one count. The J gene is TRBJ2-5, the V gene TRBV9; 13 bases line up with TRBD2. Germline CDR1 and CDR2: SGDLS and YYNGEE. The CDR3 is 17 residues long. V trimming: 2 bases; J trimming: 2 bases; junction bases outside the gene matches: 6. In DNA form, the CDR3 reads TGTGCCAGCAGCGTCGGACTAGCGGGGGCCCGACAAGAGACCCAGTACTTC. Its translation: CASSVGLAGARQETQYF.

This clone has only a few counts. The J gene is TRBJ1-1, the V gene TRBV4-1, with D perhaps matching TRBD1 (5 bases). The V gene lost 0 bases and the J gene lost 10 bases, with 12 bases spanning the gap. Germline CDR1 reads MGHRA; CDR2 reads YSYEKL. The CDR3 is 13 residues long. The CDR3 DNA sequence: TGCGCCAGCAGCCAAGAGGCGGTGGGGGGAGCTTTCTTT. Protein product: CASSQEAVGGAFF.

This clone came up once. The CDR3 spells CASSFLAGPYEQYF. The CDR3 DNA is TGTGCCAGCAGTTTTCTGGCGGGCCCCTACGAGCAGTACTTC. The rearrangement joins TRBV27 to TRBJ2-7, with D tentatively TRBD2 (5 bases). From germline, CDR1 is MNHEY and CDR2 SMNVEV (reference sequence). V gave up 3 bases and J gave up 2 bases, with 11 bases separating them. The CDR3 contains 14 residues.

The chain recombines TRBV6-6 with TRBJ1-3, with unresolved D. This CDR3 comprises 16 residues. Germline V CDR1 and CDR2: MNHNY, SVGAGI (reference sequence). V was trimmed by 0 bases and J by 0 bases, leaving 9 bases between them. CDR3 DNA sequence: TGTGCCAGCAGTTACTCGATTGCGGCCTCTGGAAACACCATATATTTT. Protein: CASSYSIAASGNTIYF.

The chain combines TRBV15 with TRBJ1-5, with 10 bases identical to TRBD1. The CDR3 runs 15 residues. Germline-derived CDR1 and CDR2 are LNHNV and YYDKDF (reference sequence). V gave up 4 bases and J gave up 6 bases; unmatched junction bases: 6. In nucleotides, the CDR3 is TGTGCCACCAGCACTGGGGACAGGGGAGGTCAGCCCCAGCATTTT. It encodes CATSTGDRGGQPQHF.

This chain links TRBV9 with TRBJ2-5; 7 bases fit TRBD1. This CDR3 comprises 16 residues. Germline values: CDR1 SGDLS, CDR2 YYNGEE. The V and J ends lost 0 bases and 5 bases, in that order; junction bases with no gene match: 10. The CDR3 sequence: CASSVEAGGPQETQYF. In DNA, the CDR3 is TGTGCCAGCAGCGTAGAAGCAGGGGGTCCCCAGGAGACCCAGTACTTC.

This chain connects TRBV5-4 to TRBJ2-5; a weak D match, TRBD1 (5 bases). Between the trimmed V and J ends, which lost 4 bases and 2 bases, there was a span of 9 bases. Per germline, CDR1 SGHNT and CDR2 YYREEE (reference sequence). The CDR3 runs to 13 residues. The CDR3 loop reads CASSADIQETQYF. The DNA of the CDR3 is TGTGCCAGCAGCGCGGACATACAAGAGACCCAGTACTTC.

The chain is built from TRBV7-2 and TRBJ1-2; D is unclear. The CDR3 totals 14 residues. Per germline, CDR1 SGHTA and CDR2 FQGNSA. The V gene lost 2 bases and the J gene lost 4 bases, with 11 bases spanning the gap. This CDR3 is CASSLSRAIYGYTF. In nucleotides, the CDR3 is TGTGCCAGCAGCTTAAGTCGCGCAATCTATGGCTACACCTTC.

The gene calls are TRBV9 and TRBJ2-5; TRBD1 aligns across 7 bases. The CDR3 consists of 14 residues. The J segment lost 1 base and the V segment lost 3 bases, leaving 3 bases of the junction unmatched. From germline, CDR1 is SGDLS and CDR2 YYNGEE. The CDR3: CASSGTGSQETQYF. CDR3 nucleotide sequence: TGTGCCAGCAGCGGGACAGGCAGCCAAGAGACCCAGTACTTC.

V and J are TRBV19 and TRBJ2-1; 9 positions match TRBD1. The CDR3 length is 13 residues. Trimming at V came to 6 bases and at J to 6 bases, leaving 3 bases not matched to a gene. In germline, CDR1 is LNHDA, CDR2 SQIVND (reference sequence). CDR3 protein: CASSLGQGNEQFF. CDR3 sequence (DNA): TGTGCCAGTAGCTTGGGACAGGGCAATGAGCAGTTCTTC.

The chain links TRBV2 to TRBJ1-6, with D possibly being TRBD1 (6 bases). The germline V gene encodes CDR1 SNHLY and CDR2 FYNNEI. CDR3 length: 18 residues. With 5 bases removed from V and 2 bases from J, the gap between germline ends came to 19 bases. CDR3 nucleotide sequence: TGTGCCAGCAGTACCTACAGGGAGGGTACGGCCTATAATTCACCCCTCCACTTT. It translates to CASSTYREGTAYNSPLHF.

This chain joins TRBV5-1 and TRBJ2-7, with 8 bases lining up with TRBD2. The V gene end was trimmed by 5 bases and the J gene end by 2 bases; junction bases not matched to a gene: 6. Germline V CDR1 and CDR2: SGHRS, YFSETQ. The CDR3 has 14 residues. For the CDR3, the DNA is TGCGCCAGCAGTATAACTAGCGGAACCTACGAGCAGTACTTC. The encoded protein is CASSITSGTYEQYF. Combining the CDR3 with reference TRBV5-1 and TRBJ2-7 gives the whole variable domain KAGVTQTPRYLIKTRGQQVTLSCSPISGHRSVSWYQQTPGQGLQFLFEYFSETQRNKGNFPGRFSGRQFSNSRSEMNVSTLELGDSALYLCASSITSGTYEQYFGPGTRLTVT.

The table lists this clone with a count of one. This chain joins TRBV5-5 and TRBJ1-5, with D perhaps matching TRBD1 (5 bases). Germline CDR1 reads SGHKS; CDR2 reads YYEKEE (reference sequence). The V and J ends lost 2 bases and 3 bases respectively, with 15 bases between them. CDR3 length: 16 residues. Here the CDR3 reads CASSLAGRRFNQPQHF. The CDR3 coding sequence is TGTGCCAGCAGCTTAGCGGGACGGCGTTTCAATCAGCCCCAGCATTTT.

The gene calls are TRBV11-2 and TRBJ2-7, with 7 bases lining up with TRBD1. CDR1 and CDR2 (germline): SGHAT, FQNNGV. Unmatched junction bases numbered 11, after V lost 1 base and J lost 5 bases. CDR3 size: 16 residues. The CDR3 nucleotides are TGTGCCAGCAGCTTAGGGCCGACAGGGATTATCCACGAGCAGTACTTC. Protein: CASSLGPTGIIHEQYF.

The chain carries TRBV7-9 and TRBJ1-5, with a possible D match to TRBD1 (6 bases). The V gene's germline CDR1 is SEHNR and CDR2 FQNEAQ (reference sequence). Trimming left V 4 bases short and J 5 bases short, with 18 bases between. The CDR3 loop spans 16 amino acids. The CDR3 DNA is TGTGCCAGCAGCTCAAGCTTGGGCAGGGGAGATCAGCCCCAGCATTTT. It translates to CASSSSLGRGDQPQHF. Combining the CDR3 with reference TRBV7-9 and TRBJ1-5 gives the whole variable domain DTGVSQNPRHKITKRGQNVTFRCDPISEHNRLYWYRQTLGQGPEFLTYFQNEAQLEKSRLLSDRFSAERPKGSFSTLEIQRTEQGDSAMYLCASSSSLGRGDQPQHFGDGTRLSIL.

This chain connects TRBV11-2 to TRBJ1-2, with TRBD1 matching over 8 bases. Germline values: CDR1 SGHAT, CDR2 FQNNGV. Trimming took 1 base from V and 3 from J; bases not matched to a gene: 7. CDR3 length: 16 amino acids. In DNA, the CDR3 is TGTGCCAGCAGCTTAGGCCCCGGACAGGGATACTATGGCTACACCTTC. Its protein product is CASSLGPGQGYYGYTF.

The chain is built from TRBV5-4 and TRBJ2-2; TRBD2 aligns across 7 bases. There are 16 residues in the CDR3. The germline gives CDR1 SGHNT, CDR2 YYREEE (reference sequence). Germline trimming cut 1 base from V and 4 bases from J; bases unmatched to any gene: 7. The CDR3 loop is CASSLLAGVSTGELFF. DNA of the CDR3: TGTGCCAGCAGCTTGCTGGCGGGAGTGTCCACCGGGGAGCTGTTTTTT. Using reference TRBV5-4 and TRBJ2-2 for the parts outside the CDR3, the full variable domain is ETGVTQSPTHLIKTRGQQVTLRCSSQSGHNTVSWYQQALGQGPQFIFQYYREEENGRGNFPPRFSGLQFPNYSSELNVNALELDDSALYLCASSLLAGVSTGELFFGEGSRLTVL.

The rearrangement joins TRBV5-1 to TRBJ2-1; 10 bases line up with TRBD2. Germline lookup yields CDR1 SGHRS and CDR2 YFSETQ. CDR3 length: 16 amino acids. After removal of 4 bases from V and 0 bases from J, the junction contained 4 bases not matched to a gene. DNA for the CDR3: TGCGCCAGCAGCCAACTAGCGGGGAGCTCCTACAATGAGCAGTTCTTC. This encodes CASSQLAGSSYNEQFF.

The chain employs TRBV5-4 and TRBJ1-1, with D unresolved. V was pared by 2 bases and J by 0 bases, with 14 bases between. This CDR3 comprises 16 residues. Germline CDR1 and CDR2: SGHNT and YYREEE (reference sequence). CDR3 region: CASSFGHGGMNTEAFF. The CDR3 DNA is TGTGCCAGCAGCTTTGGTCATGGAGGGATGAACACTGAAGCTTTCTTT.

The chain links TRBV4-2 to TRBJ2-1; a possible D gene is TRBD1 (6 bases). CDR3 length equals 17 residues. V was shortened by 4 bases and J by 4 bases, with 20 bases between the two germline ends. Germline CDR1 LGHNA, CDR2 YNFKEQ. The CDR3 DNA reads as TGTGCCAGCAGCCCCCGGGACAACCCGACGGGTTACAATGAGCAGTTCTTC. The encoded protein is CASSPRDNPTGYNEQFF.

V usage is TRBV13 and J usage is TRBJ2-7; TRBD2 aligns across 12 bases. CDR3 length equals 15 residues. Germline trimming cut 5 bases from V and 7 bases from J; bases unmatched to any gene: 9. Germline values: CDR1 PRHDT, CDR2 FYEKMQ (reference sequence). DNA of the CDR3: TGTGCCAGCAGCGTTCTAGCGGGAGGGCCGTGGGAGCAGTACTTC. Protein: CASSVLAGGPWEQYF.

The V gene is TRBV5-1, the J gene TRBJ2-7, with 7 bases aligning to TRBD2. This CDR3 is 15 amino acids long. The trim removed 1 base at V and 4 bases at J, leaving 8 bases unmatched. CDR1 SGHRS and CDR2 YFSETQ come from the germline V gene. The CDR3 loop is CASSLSGGGVYEQYF. The CDR3 region has the DNA TGCGCCAGCAGCTTGTCGGGGGGTGGGGTGTACGAGCAGTACTTC.

The chain links TRBV6-5 to TRBJ1-1; D is unresolved. Trimming removed 5 bases from V and 0 bases from J, with 10 bases in between. Germline V gene sequence: CDR1 MNHEY, CDR2 SVGAGI. There are 14 residues in the CDR3. The CDR3 loop is CASSDMPMNTEAFF. Here the CDR3 DNA reads TGTGCCAGCAGTGACATGCCCATGAACACTGAAGCTTTCTTT.

A single count supports this clone. The chain recombines TRBV15 with TRBJ1-6, with 8 nucleotides matching TRBD1. The V and J ends lost 5 bases and 9 bases, in that order; junction bases with no gene match: 9. The germline CDR1 and CDR2 sequences are LNHNV and YYDKDF (reference sequence). This CDR3 contains 15 residues. The CDR3 here is CATSSDRARGSPLHF. As DNA, the CDR3 is TGTGCCACCAGCTCGGACAGGGCGCGTGGTTCACCCCTCCACTTT. The full variable domain, rest sourced from reference TRBV15 and TRBJ1-6, is DAMVIQNPRYQVTQFGKPVTLSCSQTLNHNVMYWYQQKSSQAPKLLFHYYDKDFNNEADTPDNFQSRRPNTSFCFLDIRSPGLGDTAMYLCATSSDRARGSPLHFGNGTRLTVT.

J is TRBJ2-1 and V is TRBV5-1; 8 bases fit TRBD2. J was trimmed by 6 bases and V by 4 bases; bases with no gene match: 9. There are 15 residues in the CDR3. The germline CDR1 and CDR2 sequences are SGHRS and YFSETQ. For the CDR3, the DNA is TGCGCCAGCAGCCTTAGCGGGGCCGGCGGCAATGAGCAGTTCTTC. It encodes CASSLSGAGGNEQFF.

The chain combines TRBV19 with TRBJ2-7; D remains ambiguous. With 2 bases removed from V and 3 bases from J, the gap between germline ends came to 8 bases. The CDR3 is made up of 13 amino acids. Germline loops: CDR1 LNHDA, CDR2 SQIVND (reference sequence). Here the CDR3 reads CASSITEFYEQYF. CDR3 in DNA: TGTGCCAGTAGTATAACGGAGTTCTACGAGCAGTACTTC.

The chain links TRBV7-9 to TRBJ1-2; TRBD1 might be the D (6 bases). CDR1 SEHNR and CDR2 FQNEAQ come from the germline V gene (reference sequence). The CDR3 covers 13 residues. V dropped 1 base and J dropped 10 bases, with 13 bases sitting between them. The DNA of the CDR3 is TGTGCCAGCAGCTTAGTAGACCAGGGGAACTACACCTTC. It yields the protein CASSLVDQGNYTF.

V usage is TRBV10-3 and J usage is TRBJ1-5, with 8 bases identical to TRBD1. V shed 10 bases and J 6 bases; nucleotides not matched to a gene: 11. Germline V CDR1 and CDR2: ENHRY, SYGVKD. CDR3 size: 14 residues. The CDR3 nucleotides are TGTGCCACTAGACAGGGGCAGGAAAGTCAGCCCCAGCATTTT. Amino acids: CATRQGQESQPQHF.

The chain employs TRBV9 and TRBJ2-6; unclear D gene. The CDR3 spans 16 residues. Germline CDR1 SGDLS, CDR2 YYNGEE. Trimming removed 3 bases from V and 1 base from J, with 11 bases in between. Here the CDR3 reads CASSEAPLSGANVLTF. In nucleotides, the CDR3 is TGTGCCAGCAGCGAAGCACCGCTTTCTGGGGCCAACGTCCTGACTTTC.